Listed below are T cell receptor beta chains from one sample, sequenced in a study of PD-1 blockade in classical Hodgkin lymphoma. TCRdb's table, derived via immunoSEQ multiplex PCR, lists solely in-frame clones and lacks some. The sample contains about 51,000 clones, 80% of which appear only once. Sample: peripheral blood mononuclear cells (PBMCs), taken before the fourth cycle of nivolumab. Receptors originate from a human donor with classical Hodgkin lymphoma. CDR3s include the opening cysteine and the closing phenylalanine or tryptophan. A D gene is named only where the DNA matches it firmly. For some rows the clone size is stated as once, few or many, or as a class when expanded; others skip it.

clone size	D gene	J gene	V gene	CDR3 DNA	CDR3 protein
NA	NA	TRBJ2-7	TRBV9	TGTGCCAGCAGCGTAGAGGGGGGCCGCCAGCAGTACTTC	CASSVEGGRQQYF
once	TRBD1	TRBJ1-1	TRBV29-1	TGCAGCGTTGGATTGGACAGGCTAGACACTGAAGCTTTCTTT	CSVGLDRLDTEAFF
NA	TRBD2	TRBJ2-7	TRBV29-1	TGCAGCGCCCTCCCCTTGGGCGGGGGATACGAGCAGTACTTC	CSALPLGGGYEQYF
NA	TRBD1	TRBJ2-3	TRBV9	TGTGCCAGCAATGTTGGACAGGAAGGAGATACGCAGTATTTT	CASNVGQEGDTQYF
NA	TRBD1	TRBJ1-1	TRBV4-2	TGTGCCAGCAGCCAAGCTGGGACAGGGGCTGAAGCTTTCTTT	CASSQAGTGAEAFF
medium-sized	NA	TRBJ2-2	TRBV27	TGTGCCAGCCTTGAAGATTCTGATACGCCCGGGGAGCTGTTTTTT	CASLEDSDTPGELFF
NA	NA	TRBJ2-7	TRBV11-1	TGTGCCAGCAGCTTAGGGCAGGAATACGAGCAGTACTTC	CASSLGQEYEQYF
NA	TRBD1	TRBJ1-4	TRBV5-1	TGCGCCAGCAGACAACGACAGGGCCGAGAGGGAAATGAAAAACTGTTTTTT	CASRQRQGREGNEKLFF
NA	NA	TRBJ1-2	TRBV19	TGTGCCAGTTGGTTTGGCTATGGCTACACCTTC	CASWFGYGYTF
NA	NA	TRBJ2-1	TRBV7-2	TGTGCCAGCAGCTTAGCGCCCCTAGCCCCGCCGAATGAGCAGTTCTTC	CASSLAPLAPPNEQFF
NA	NA	TRBJ2-6	TRBV2	TGTGCCAGCAGTGAGGGGGCAAACGTCCTGACTTTC	CASSEGANVLTF
NA	NA	TRBJ1-1	TRBV27	TGTGCCAGCAGTTTAACAGCCGCCTCTGAAGCTTTCTTT	CASSLTAASEAFF
NA	NA	TRBJ2-7	TRBV4-2	TGTGCCAGCAGCCAAGATGGGGACACCTACGAGCAGTACTTC	CASSQDGDTYEQYF
NA	TRBD2	TRBJ2-3	TRBV28	TGTGCCAGCAGTCCGGCCCTAGCGGGGGACCTGAATACGCAGTATTTT	CASSPALAGDLNTQYF
NA	TRBD1	TRBJ1-5	TRBV6-6	TGTGCCAGCAGTTACTCCTTGGACAGGGACCAGCCCCAGCATTTT	CASSYSLDRDQPQHF
once	TRBD2	TRBJ2-7	TRBV11-3	TGTGCCAGCAGCTTACCGGGACTAGTGGGCGAGCAGTACTTC	CASSLPGLVGEQYF
NA	NA	TRBJ1-2	TRBV30	TGTGCCCGCTCGAGGGGGGGCACCTATGGCTACACCTTC	CARSRGGTYGYTF
NA	NA	TRBJ2-7	TRBV27	TGTGCCAGCGCCACCCTGGAGACCACTTCCTACGAGCAGTACTTC	CASATLETTSYEQYF
NA	TRBD2	TRBJ2-4	TRBV4-1	TGCGCCAGCAGCCATCGGCTAGCGGAACCGTTAGCCAAAAACATTCAGTACTTC	CASSHRLAEPLAKNIQYF
NA	TRBD1	TRBJ2-1	TRBV10-1	TGCGCCAGCAGTGAGCCGGACAGGGCCTACAATGAGCAGTTCTTC	CASSEPDRAYNEQFF
NA	TRBD2	TRBJ2-7	TRBV9	TGTGCCAGCAGCGCGGGACTAGCGGAGACCTACGAGCAGTACTTC	CASSAGLAETYEQYF
NA	NA	TRBJ1-3	TRBV30	TGTGCCTGGAGTGTGGGGGGAGATAGCACCATATATTTT	CAWSVGGDSTIYF
NA	NA	TRBJ1-1	TRBV5-1	TGCGCCAGCAGCCTCGGGGCAGGGGATTTCCTAACTGAAGCTTTCTTT	CASSLGAGDFLTEAFF
NA	NA	TRBJ2-2	TRBV11-3	TGTGCCAGCAAGGGGCAGACGAACACCGGGGAGCTGTTTTTT	CASKGQTNTGELFF
NA	NA	TRBJ2-2	TRBV6-4	TGTGCCAGCAGTGAGGGGGGAATGGGGAACACCGGGGAGCTGTTTTTT	CASSEGGMGNTGELFF
NA	TRBD1	TRBJ1-2	TRBV29-1	TGCAGCGTGGGACCGGAAGACAGGGGAATTAACTATGGCTACACCTTC	CSVGPEDRGINYGYTF
NA	NA	TRBJ1-3	TRBV28	TGTGCCAGCAGTTTAGGGCAAGGAGACTCTGGAAACACCATATATTTT	CASSLGQGDSGNTIYF
NA	NA	TRBJ1-2	TRBV7-2	TGTGCCAGCAGCTACGTCAAGCGGGTGCATGGCTACACCTTC	CASSYVKRVHGYTF
NA	TRBD2	TRBJ2-1	TRBV9	TGTGCCAGCAGCTTGACTAGCGGCTACAATGAGCAGTTCTTC	CASSLTSGYNEQFF
NA	TRBD2	TRBJ2-7	TRBV7-9	TGTGCCAGCAGCTTGACTAGCGGGAGGAACGAGCAGTACTTC	CASSLTSGRNEQYF
NA	NA	TRBJ1-4	TRBV29-1	TGCAGCGTACCAGCCACAACTAATGAAAAACTGTTTTTT	CSVPATTNEKLFF
few	NA	TRBJ2-5	TRBV19	TGTGCCAGTAGTATAAGTCCGGCACGGGAGACCCAGTACTTC	CASSISPARETQYF
few	TRBD2	TRBJ2-7	TRBV2	TGTGCCATAAGAATAGCGGGAGGGCCAAACGAGCAGTACTTC	CAIRIAGGPNEQYF
NA	TRBD1	TRBJ1-2	TRBV19	TGTGCCAGTAGTAGTCCGGGACAGGGTGGAGGCTACACCTTC	CASSSPGQGGGYTF
NA	TRBD1	TRBJ2-6	TRBV9	TGTGCCAGCAGCGTAGCCGGGACAGGAGTCTCTGGGGCCAACGTCCTGACTTTC	CASSVAGTGVSGANVLTF
NA	NA	TRBJ1-1	TRBV7-2	TGTGCCAGCAGCTTAGCCGGACATAGCGCCACTGAAGCTTTCTTT	CASSLAGHSATEAFF
few	NA	TRBJ2-2	TRBV14	TGTGCCAGCAGCCAAAAACCCTCGGGTCGGCTGTTTTTT	CASSQKPSGRLFF
NA	NA	TRBJ1-2	TRBV7-9	TGTGCCAGCAGCCGGGTCCGCGGGGAGTATGGCTACACCTTC	CASSRVRGEYGYTF
NA	NA	TRBJ1-5	TRBV28	TGTGCCAGCAGTTTAGGAGGGAGTGGCAATCAGCCCCAGCATTTT	CASSLGGSGNQPQHF
NA	TRBD2	TRBJ2-5	TRBV7-6	TGTGCCAGCAGCCTAATAGCGGGGGGGCGAGCGGAGACCCAGTACTTC	CASSLIAGGRAETQYF
few	TRBD1	TRBJ1-3	TRBV28	TGTGCCAGCATCTCGGGACAGAGCTCTGGAAACACCATATATTTT	CASISGQSSGNTIYF
few	TRBD2	TRBJ2-3	TRBV5-4	TGTGCCAGCAGCTTGGGGAATAGCGGGGATACGCAGTATTTT	CASSLGNSGDTQYF
NA	TRBD1	TRBJ1-5	TRBV9	TGTGCCAGCAGCTCTCGAGGTAGGTCGGGTCGGGACAGGGCAATTTCGGGCAATCAGCCCCAGCATTTT	CASSSRGRSGRDRAISGNQPQHF
NA	NA	TRBJ1-3	TRBV9	TGTGCCAGCAGCGTAGGGCCTGGAAACACCATATATTTT	CASSVGPGNTIYF
NA	NA	TRBJ1-5	TRBV5-6	TGTGCCAGCAGCTTGGTGAATCAGCCCCAGCATTTT	CASSLVNQPQHF
NA	TRBD1	TRBJ2-3	TRBV5-1	TGCGCCAGCAGCCCCCGGGACAGGGTCACCCTGAGCACAGATACGCAGTATTTT	CASSPRDRVTLSTDTQYF
NA	NA	TRBJ1-5	TRBV5-1	TGCGCCAGCAGCTCTGGGGACGGCAATCAGCCCCAGCATTTT	CASSSGDGNQPQHF
once	NA	TRBJ1-5	TRBV6-1	TGTGCCAGCAGTGAACAGGGATTCCCTAGCAATCAGCCCCAGCATTTT	CASSEQGFPSNQPQHF
once	NA	TRBJ2-7	TRBV7-3	TGTGCCAGCAGCCGCCGGACCGAGAACTTC	CASSRRTENF
NA	NA	TRBJ1-1	TRBV11-2	TGTGCCAGCAGGATCGTGGGACCGATTAACACTGAAGCTTTCTTT	CASRIVGPINTEAFF
NA	NA	TRBJ1-3	TRBV12-1	TGTGCCAGCAGCTGGCGTCGGGACCCCGAAGGAAACACCATATATTTT	CASSWRRDPEGNTIYF
NA	NA	TRBJ2-7	TRBV15	TGTGCCACCAGCAGAGATCGTCAAGGGGGGTACGAGCAGTACTTC	CATSRDRQGGYEQYF
NA	TRBD2	TRBJ2-7	TRBV11-2	TGTGCCAGCAACCCTTTATCTGCGGGGGGCTCCTACGAGCAGTACTTC	CASNPLSAGGSYEQYF
NA	TRBD1	TRBJ1-2	TRBV28	TGTGCCAGCAGAGTTCCAGGGGGCGGCTATGGCTACACCTTC	CASRVPGGGYGYTF
NA	TRBD1	TRBJ1-1	TRBV19	TGTGCCAGTAGTATACCCCTCAGGACAGGACACACTGAAGCTTTCTTT	CASSIPLRTGHTEAFF
NA	NA	TRBJ2-7	TRBV28	TGTGCCAGCAGTTTTCGGGGCTTACCCTACGAGCAGTACTTC	CASSFRGLPYEQYF
NA	NA	TRBJ2-3	TRBV19	TGTGCCAGTAGTATAGCTAGGATCCCAGCAGATACGCAGTATTTT	CASSIARIPADTQYF
NA	TRBD2	TRBJ2-7	TRBV10-2	TGCGCCAGCAGACTCGGGACTAGCGGGAGGGACGAGCAGTACTTC	CASRLGTSGRDEQYF
NA	TRBD2	TRBJ2-3	TRBV4-3	TGCGCCAGCAGAACCCTAGCGGGGGCCCCGGGCACAGATACGCAGTATTTT	CASRTLAGAPGTDTQYF
medium-sized	NA	TRBJ2-2	TRBV7-2	TGTGCCAGCCTGTGGGATGTTGCTACCGGGGAGCTGTTTTTT	CASLWDVATGELFF